This T cell receptor beta chain was captured by sequencing in a study of T cell responses to AZD1222 COVID-19 vaccine. Study-wide findings and caveats: Recipients of two AZD1222 doses showed rising Spike-specific TCR breadth and depth. A reported finding is that nearly half of spike-specific TCRs target unmutated variant regions.

Trimming removed 5 bases from V and 4 bases from J; junction bases left unmatched: 5. CDR3 length: 14 residues. CDR1 MNHEY and CDR2 SMNVEV come from the germline V gene (reference sequence). As to this clone: The antigen is unknown.

Sequenced by immunoSEQ multiplex PCR; TCRdb stores in-frame clones only, minus some. The sample lists around 130,000 clones; over 90% were seen once. The source material was peripheral blood, sampled on day 0 of AZD1222 vaccination. The rearrangement uses TRBV27 and TRBJ1-5, with TRBD1 identical over 7 bases. The receptor was derived from an adult in good health. The CDR3 protein is CASSRGDSNQPQHF. CDR3 nucleotide sequence: TGTGCCAGCAGTAGGGGGGACAGTAATCAGCCCCAGCATTTT.